One and the same sample provided the 10 T cell receptor beta chains below, sequenced in a study of shared clonotypes between healthy human individuals. The method was immunoSEQ multiplex PCR; TCRdb's version includes in-frame clones alone and lacks a portion of them. The table lists under 1,100,000 clones, 75% to 85% of them singletons. Sequenced input: memory CD4+ T cells from PBMCs. This sample's subset: CD45RA-negative fraction. Receptors were obtained from a man between 18 and 29 years old in good health. Some clones in this sample may be carry-over from other donors' samples.

V and J are TRBV19 and TRBJ1-5, with TRBD1 identical over 8 bases. Trimming at V came to 6 bases and at J to 4 bases, leaving 8 bases not matched to a gene. Germline V gene sequence: CDR1 LNHDA, CDR2 SQIVND (reference sequence). The length of the CDR3 is 15 residues. CDR3 in DNA: TGTGCCAGTAGGTGGGGCACAGGGGGGAATCAGCCCCAGCATTTT. Its translation: CASRWGTGGNQPQHF.

Ten or more counts support this clone. The rearrangement links TRBV9 to TRBJ2-2, with a tentative D call TRBD1 (6 bases). The CDR3 sequence is 15 residues long. V was clipped by 3 bases and J by 3 bases, with 12 bases between them. Looked up from germline, CDR1 is SGDLS and CDR2 is YYNGEE. CDR3 sequence reads: CASSATGMDTGELFF. In DNA, the CDR3 is TGTGCCAGCAGCGCCACAGGGATGGACACCGGGGAGCTGTTTTTT.

The V call is TRBV5-6, the J call TRBJ1-1; no definite D call. This CDR3 contains 13 residues. V dropped 5 bases and J dropped 4 bases, with 12 bases sitting between them. In germline, CDR1 is SGHDT, CDR2 YYEEEE. The CDR3 loop is CASREKGSTEAFF. The CDR3 DNA is TGTGCCAGCAGAGAAAAGGGTAGCACTGAAGCTTTCTTT.

The V call is TRBV7-8, the J call TRBJ2-7, with 7 bases fitting TRBD1. There are 14 residues in the CDR3. Germline V gene data show CDR1 as SGHVS and CDR2 as FQNEAQ. V lost 5 bases to trimming and J lost 3 bases; unmatched junction nucleotides: 7. This CDR3 reads CASSPRDRGYEQYF. The DNA for the CDR3 is TGTGCCAGCAGCCCCCGGGACAGAGGCTACGAGCAGTACTTC.

This sequence joins TRBV7-9 and TRBJ2-7; the D is unclear. The CDR3 covers 10 residues. The V end lost 2 bases, the J end lost 6 bases, and 2 bases lay between the germline ends. Per the germline V gene, CDR1 is SEHNR and CDR2 is FQNEAQ (reference sequence). In nucleotides, the CDR3 is TGTGCCAGCAGCTTATGCGAGCAGTACTTC. It encodes CASSLCEQYF. The complete variable domain, with remaining parts taken from reference TRBV7-9 and TRBJ2-7, reads DTGVSQNPRHKITKRGQNVTFRCDPISEHNRLYWYRQTLGQGPEFLTYFQNEAQLEKSRLLSDRFSAERPKGSFSTLEIQRTEQGDSAMYLCASSLCEQYFGPGTRLTVT.

The rearrangement joins TRBV6-1 to TRBJ1-2, with D uncertain. Trimming took off 5 bases at V and 4 bases at J, with 8 bases between the two ends. CDR1 MNHNS and CDR2 SASEGT come from the germline V gene. The CDR3 contains 12 residues. As DNA, the CDR3 is TGTGCCAGCAGTATTACTAGCTATGGCTACACCTTC. This gives the protein CASSITSYGYTF.

J is TRBJ1-3 and V is TRBV7-9; 8 nucleotides match TRBD1. The germline CDR1 and CDR2 sequences are SEHNR and FQNEAQ (reference sequence). V shed 5 bases and J 0 bases; nucleotides not matched to a gene: 12. The CDR3 covers 18 residues. CDR3 loop: CASSPPGGQGDSGNTIYF. Here the CDR3 DNA reads TGTGCCAGCAGCCCGCCCGGTGGACAGGGAGACTCTGGAAACACCATATATTTT.

The chain combines TRBV2 with TRBJ2-5; D uncertain. This CDR3 has 11 amino acids. Trimming took off 5 bases at V and 11 bases at J, with 12 bases between the two ends. In germline, CDR1 is SNHLY, CDR2 FYNNEI. CDR3 bases: TGTGCCAGCAGTTATGATGAAGAGCAGTACTTC. Translation: CASSYDEEQYF.

This chain connects TRBV7-9 to TRBJ2-1; 8 nucleotides line up with TRBD1. Germline CDR1 reads SEHNR; CDR2 reads FQNEAQ (reference sequence). The V segment lost 6 bases and the J segment 7 bases; nucleotides outside the gene matches: 5. This CDR3 is 13 amino acids long. The CDR3 loop is CASSRRQGNEQFF. In nucleotides, the CDR3 is TGTGCCAGCAGTCGCAGACAGGGGAATGAGCAGTTCTTC.

The chain carries TRBV9 and TRBJ1-3; 8 bases are shared with TRBD1. The CDR3 extends over 15 amino acids. The ends lost 6 bases at V and 3 bases at J; junction bases unmatched: 8. Per germline, CDR1 SGDLS and CDR2 YYNGEE. The CDR3 sequence is CASTNPDRGGNTIYF. Written as DNA, the CDR3 is TGTGCCAGCACCAACCCAGACAGGGGTGGAAACACCATATATTTT.